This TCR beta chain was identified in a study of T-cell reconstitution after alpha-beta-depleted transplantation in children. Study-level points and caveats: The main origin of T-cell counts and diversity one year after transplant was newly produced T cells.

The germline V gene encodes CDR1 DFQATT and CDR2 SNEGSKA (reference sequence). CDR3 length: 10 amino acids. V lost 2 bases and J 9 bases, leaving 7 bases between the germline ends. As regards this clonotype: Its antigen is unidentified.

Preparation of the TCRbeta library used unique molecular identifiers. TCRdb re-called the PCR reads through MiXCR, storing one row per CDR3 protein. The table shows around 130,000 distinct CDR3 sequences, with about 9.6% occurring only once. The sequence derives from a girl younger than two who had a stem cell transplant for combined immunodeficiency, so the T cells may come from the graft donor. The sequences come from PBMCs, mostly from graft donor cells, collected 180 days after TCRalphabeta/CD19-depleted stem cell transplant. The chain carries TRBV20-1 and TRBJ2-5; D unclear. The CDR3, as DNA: TGCAGTGCTAGACCCGGAGCCCAGTACTTC. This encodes CSARPGAQYF.